This entry lists 17 T cell receptor beta chains sequenced from one sample in a study of tumor-infiltrating lymphocytes in primary liver carcinoma. Germline DNA was extracted too, while blood RNA derived from unsorted whole blood. Production of TCR beta cDNA used 400 to 600 ng total RNA together with a constant-region primer. Investigators got TCR beta libraries out of three nested multiplex PCR rounds, done with slightly modified ARM-PCR. Both of the initial two PCR rounds ran for 10 cycles and employed TRBV1-TRBV30 forward primers alongside a C-beta reverse primer. MiXCR, applied by TCRdb to the multiplex PCR reads, yields one record per CDR3 protein. The table includes fewer than 400,000 distinct CDR3 sequences, almost 60% detected once. Input material: peripheral blood. These TCRs come from a woman aged 25 to 45 with primary liver carcinoma and hepatitis B virus infection.

For this clonotype: One junction end disagrees with the germline gene, perhaps due to a read error. CDR3: CAGSLGPGQETQYF. The CDR3 DNA reads as TGTGCCGGCAGCTTAGGCCCAGGCCAAGAGACCCAGTACTTC. The V gene is TRBV11-3, the J gene TRBJ2-5; D gene uncertain. Per the germline V gene, CDR1 is SGHNT and CDR2 is YENEEA. This CDR3 contains 14 residues.

The V gene is TRBV5-1, the J gene TRBJ2-2; D could derive from TRBD1 or TRBD2 (5 bases each). This CDR3 is built from 15 residues. Looked up from germline, CDR1 is SGHRS and CDR2 is YFSETQ. With 4 bases removed from V and 3 bases from J, the gap between germline ends came to 13 bases. CDR3 region: CASSRAGTDTGELFF. The CDR3 coding sequence is TGCGCCAGCAGCCGTGCCGGGACGGACACCGGGGAGCTGTTTTTT. The full variable domain, completed using reference TRBV5-1 and TRBJ2-2, is KAGVTQTPRYLIKTRGQQVTLSCSPISGHRSVSWYQQTPGQGLQFLFEYFSETQRNKGNFPGRFSGRQFSNSRSEMNVSTLELGDSALYLCASSRAGTDTGELFFGEGSRLTVL.

This clonotype was picked up many times. V usage is TRBV29-1 and J usage is TRBJ2-3; 13 bases are shared with TRBD2. CDR3 length equals 15 residues. From germline, CDR1 is SQVTM and CDR2 ANQGSEA. V was clipped by 6 bases and J by 1 base; unmatched bases: 4. CDR3 sequence reads: CSVVGLAGGTDTQYF. The DNA for the CDR3 is TGCAGCGTAGTCGGACTAGCGGGAGGCACAGATACGCAGTATTTT.

This chain uses TRBV11-1 with TRBJ1-1; a weak D match, TRBD1 (5 bases). Germline V lookup: CDR1 SGHAT, CDR2 FQDESV (reference sequence). Trimming pared 1 base from V and 3 bases from J, leaving 9 bases between. This CDR3 region has 14 residues. The CDR3 nucleotides read TGTGCCAGCAGCTTAGGGGGGAATGACACTGAAGCTTTCTTT. Its translation: CASSLGGNDTEAFF. Supplemented by reference TRBV11-1 and TRBJ1-1, the full variable domain reads EAEVAQSPRYKITEKSQAVAFWCDPISGHATLYWYRQILGQGPELLVQFQDESVVDDSQLPKDRFSAERLKGVDSTLKIQPAELGDSAMYLCASSLGGNDTEAFFGQGTRLTVV.

The V call is TRBV28, the J call TRBJ1-1; a possible D gene is TRBD1 (5 bases). Germline loops: CDR1 MDHEN, CDR2 SYDVKM. The length of the CDR3 is 15 residues. Trimming removed 1 base at V and 3 bases at J, with 12 bases between. The CDR3 reads CASSLYAGRYTEAFF. As DNA, the CDR3 is TGTGCCAGCAGTTTATACGCAGGGCGGTACACTGAAGCTTTCTTT.

This clonotype was observed a few times. The chain uses TRBV12-3 or TRBV12-4 and TRBJ1-6; a weak D match, TRBD1 (5 bases). The germline V and J ends were trimmed by 1 base and 6 bases, with 13 bases remaining between them. This CDR3 is built from 16 residues. The CDR3 region is CASSLDTGRPNSPLHF. Written as DNA, the CDR3 is TGTGCCAGCAGTTTAGACACGGGACGGCCTAATTCACCCCTCCACTTT.

The count of this clonotype is one. This may come from a read error, since a much larger clone is one base off. J is TRBJ1-1 and V is TRBV29-1, with unresolved D. Germline values: CDR1 SQVTM, CDR2 ANQGSEA. This CDR3 contains 13 residues. In DNA, the CDR3 is TGCAACGTTGAAGATCAGAGTAACACTGAAGCTTTCTTT. Amino acid sequence: CNVEDQSNTEAFF.

The rearrangement joins TRBV28 to TRBJ1-2, with 7 positions matching TRBD1. With 4 bases clipped from V and 1 base from J, the junction kept 6 bases outside the gene matches. Looked up from germline, CDR1 is MDHEN and CDR2 is SYDVKM. The CDR3 is 15 amino acids. The CDR3 here is CASSSGQASNYGYTF. The CDR3 coding sequence is TGTGCCAGCAGTTCCGGACAGGCCAGTAACTATGGCTACACCTTC.

The V call is TRBV7-9, the J call TRBJ2-1; 12 bases are shared with TRBD2. This CDR3 is 16 amino acids long. CDR1 and CDR2 from the germline V gene are SEHNR and FQNEAQ (reference sequence). V shed 5 bases, J shed 6 bases, and the junction held 8 bases outside the gene matches. The CDR3 DNA sequence: TGTGCCAGCAGCCTAGGGACGGGACTAGCGGGCAATGAGCAGTTCTTC. This codes for CASSLGTGLAGNEQFF.

V usage is TRBV12-3 or TRBV12-4 and J usage is TRBJ2-4; a possible D gene is TRBD1 (6 bases). The CDR3 covers 13 residues. The ends were cut back, 9 bases at V and 9 bases at J, with 18 bases in the middle. This CDR3 is CASVTGRFGIQYF. CDR3 coding DNA: TGTGCCAGTGTCACAGGGAGATTTGGCATTCAGTACTTC.

Worth noting for this clonotype: A clone one base away is much larger, so this may be a read error. The rearrangement uses TRBV6-2 or TRBV6-3 and TRBJ2-1; 15 bases are shared with TRBD2. The CDR3 runs 15 residues. Germline CDR1 and CDR2: MNHEY and SVGEGT. V lost 5 bases and J lost 9; bases outside the gene matches: 5. CDR3 bases: TGTGCCAGCAGTATTTGGACTAGCGGGGGGGGTGAGCAGTTCTTC. This gives the protein CASSIWTSGGGEQFF.

The CDR3 loop is CASSLYPGGVKNIQYF. The CDR3 DNA reads TGCGCCAGCAGCTTGTATCCGGGAGGGGTCAAAAACATTCAGTACTTC. J is TRBJ2-4 and V is TRBV5-1, with 8 positions matching TRBD2. The germline V gene has CDR1 SGHRS and CDR2 YFSETQ. CDR3 length: 16 amino acids. Losses at the gene ends were 1 base for V and 3 bases for J; bases not matched to a gene: 6.

Only one count was recorded for this clonotype. This clone may be a read error of a much larger clone one base away. This chain joins TRBV12-5 and TRBJ2-5; 8 nucleotides line up with TRBD1. From germline, CDR1 is LGHNT and CDR2 FRNRAP. CDR3 length: 14 residues. J lost 6 bases, V lost 6 bases, and 9 bases had no gene match. The CDR3 sequence: CASGQTDREKTQYF. CDR3 bases: TGTGCTAGTGGCCAAACGGACAGGGAAAAGACCCAGTACTTC. The variable domain in full, with the rest retrieved from reference TRBV12-5 and TRBJ2-5, is DARVTQTPRHKVTEMGQEVTMRCQPILGHNTVFWYRQTMMQGLELLAYFRNRAPLDDSGMPKDRFSAEMPDATLATLKIQPSEPRDSAVYFCASGQTDREKTQYFGPGTRLLVL.

This clonotype was recorded at least ten times. V gene TRBV6-5 combines with J gene TRBJ2-3, with D unclear. V was pared by 0 bases and J by 4 bases, with 5 bases between. Looked up from germline, CDR1 is MNHEY and CDR2 is SVGAGI. This CDR3 comprises 13 residues. The CDR3 reads CASSYSSPDTQYF. The CDR3 DNA reads as TGTGCCAGCAGTTACTCGAGCCCAGATACGCAGTATTTT.

This clonotype was observed a handful of times. This rearrangement joins TRBV7-8 to TRBJ2-1; 7 bases are shared with TRBD2. CDR3 length equals 15 residues. V was clipped by 5 bases and J by 6 bases; unmatched bases: 10. Germline CDR1 and CDR2: SGHVS and FQNEAQ. The CDR3 DNA sequence: TGTGCCAGCAGCCGTAGCGGGCTGGCGGGCAATGAGCAGTTCTTC. This gives the protein CASSRSGLAGNEQFF.

This clonotype was observed once. Mismatch with germline at one junction end may stem from a read error. This chain joins TRBV4-2 and TRBJ2-3, with no clear D. CDR1 and CDR2 from the germline V gene are LGHNA and YNFKEQ. The CDR3 spans 14 residues. This CDR3 reads CASNQEGPADMQYF. CDR3 nucleotides: TGTGCCAGCAACCAAGAAGGTCCCGCAGATATGCAGTATTTT.

The chain links TRBV6-1 to TRBJ2-3; possible D gene TRBD1, 6 bases. Germline V CDR1 and CDR2: MNHNS, SASEGT. Trimming took 7 bases from V and 6 from J, leaving 23 bases between them. The CDR3 is 16 residues long. CDR3 sequence (DNA): TGTGCCAGCAAGCGGACAGCGAGGGGGTTGGACGATACGCAGTATTTT. It yields the protein CASKRTARGLDDTQYF.